A single sample gave rise to the 8 T cell receptor beta chains below, sequenced in a study of blood T cell repertoires in COVID-19. Clones were read by immunoSEQ multiplex PCR, and TCRdb kept only the in-frame ones, dropping some. The table shows under 350,000 clones, with around 90% occurring only once. Input material: peripheral blood. The origin of the receptors is a man in his sixties or seventies with acute or convalescent COVID-19.

The chain recombines TRBV2 with TRBJ1-3, with unresolved D. Looked up from germline, CDR1 is SNHLY and CDR2 is FYNNEI. Trimming took 4 bases from V and 1 from J, leaving 14 bases between them. The CDR3 consists of 16 residues. CDR3 region: CASSVYMSGSGNTIYF. The CDR3 DNA reads as TGTGCCAGCAGTGTATATATGAGCGGATCTGGAAACACCATATATTTT. Full variable domain (missing parts from reference TRBV2 and TRBJ1-3): EPEVTQTPSHQVTQMGQEVILRCVPISNHLYFYWYRQILGQKVEFLVSFYNNEISEKSEIFDDQFSVERPDGSNFTLKIRSTKLEDSAMYFCASSVYMSGSGNTIYFGEGSWLTVV.

The chain recombines TRBV6-5 with TRBJ2-5; maybe TRBD2 (6 bases). The CDR3 spans 12 residues. Germline loops: CDR1 MNHEY, CDR2 SVGAGI. V gave up 6 bases and J gave up 5 bases, with 10 bases separating them. The DNA for the CDR3 is TGTGCCAGCAGGGCGACTAGGGAGACCCAGTACTTC. This codes for CASRATRETQYF.

This chain connects TRBV2 to TRBJ1-5; 11 nucleotides agree with TRBD1. Germline V CDR1 and CDR2: SNHLY, FYNNEI. V dropped 4 bases and J dropped 7; count of bases not matched to a gene: 3. The CDR3 is made up of 14 amino acids. The CDR3 here is CASSGRDRGQPQHF. CDR3 nucleotide sequence: TGTGCCAGCAGTGGGCGGGACAGGGGGCAGCCCCAGCATTTT.

The V and J genes are TRBV5-6 and TRBJ1-1; TRBD1 agrees at 7 bases. The CDR3 totals 15 residues. The ends lost 4 bases at V and 2 bases at J; junction bases unmatched: 8. Germline V CDR1 and CDR2: SGHDT, YYEEEE. The CDR3 DNA reads as TGTGCCAGCAGCCGAAAATGGACAGGTAACACTGAAGCTTTCTTT. It translates to CASSRKWTGNTEAFF.

The J gene is TRBJ1-6, the V gene TRBV2; 7 positions match TRBD1. Germline-derived CDR1 and CDR2 are SNHLY and FYNNEI. Germline trimming cut 4 bases from V and 6 bases from J; bases unmatched to any gene: 3. CDR3 length: 14 residues. This CDR3 reads CASSGGQLNSPLHF. As DNA, the CDR3 is TGTGCCAGCAGTGGGGGACAGCTTAATTCACCCCTCCACTTT.

V gene TRBV28 combines with J gene TRBJ2-5, with TRBD2 as a possible D gene (6 bases). The CDR3 loop spans 14 amino acids. Germline V lookup: CDR1 MDHEN, CDR2 SYDVKM. Trimming cost V 3 bases and J 2 bases, with 10 bases left between them. The CDR3 sequence: CASSFIAGQETQYF. In nucleotides, the CDR3 is TGTGCCAGCAGTTTCATCGCGGGACAAGAGACCCAGTACTTC.

J is TRBJ1-6 and V is TRBV5-6; TRBD1 matches 7 bases. CDR3 size: 14 residues. With 2 bases clipped from V and 14 bases from J, the junction kept 10 bases outside the gene matches. Germline loops: CDR1 SGHDT, CDR2 YYEEEE. CDR3 sequence (DNA): TGTGCCAGCAGCTTCCCAAGGAGTGACAGGGCCCTCCACTTT. This codes for CASSFPRSDRALHF.

The chain joins TRBV28 to TRBJ1-2, with D perhaps TRBD1 (6 bases). Trimming shortened V by 5 bases and J by 4 bases, and 23 bases separated the two germline ends. The CDR3 runs 17 residues. Germline V gene sequence: CDR1 MDHEN, CDR2 SYDVKM. CDR3 amino acids: CASSPSDSSLVSYGYTF. CDR3 bases: TGTGCCAGCAGTCCCTCGGACAGCTCCTTAGTTTCCTATGGCTACACCTTC.